Presented here are 23 T cell receptor beta chains from one specimen sequenced in a study of blood T cell repertoires in COVID-19. Generated by immunoSEQ multiplex PCR, the TCRdb table keeps only in-frame clones and is missing some. The data contain roughly 410,000 clones, about nine tenths of them singletons. The sequenced material came from peripheral blood. Receptors were obtained from a woman aged 40-49 years with COVID-19, enrolled during active disease.

This chain uses TRBV19 with TRBJ1-5; 8 positions agree with TRBD1. CDR1 and CDR2 from the germline V gene are LNHDA and SQIVND (reference sequence). V gave up 3 bases and J gave up 4 bases; unmatched junction bases: 2. The CDR3 consists of 14 residues. CDR3 in amino acids: CASSIGQGNQPQHF. The CDR3 nucleotides are TGTGCCAGTAGTATTGGACAGGGTAATCAGCCCCAGCATTTT.

The chain has TRBV28 and TRBJ1-1; 7 bases are a match to TRBD1. The germline V gene has CDR1 MDHEN and CDR2 SYDVKM. The CDR3 contains 17 residues. V shed 2 bases, J shed 0 bases, and the junction held 9 bases outside the gene matches. The CDR3 sequence: CASSLGTGDVMNTEAFF. The CDR3 DNA reads as TGTGCCAGCAGTTTAGGCACAGGGGACGTCATGAACACTGAAGCTTTCTTT.

V usage is TRBV3-1 (or the pseudogene TRBV3-2) and J usage is TRBJ2-3, with D unclear. Germline V gene lookup returns CDR1 LGHDT and CDR2 YNNKEL (reference sequence). V was shortened by 2 bases and J by 0 bases, with 6 bases between the two germline ends. The CDR3 is 14 amino acids. The CDR3, as DNA: TGTGCCAGCAGCCAACCCCCTAGCACAGATACGCAGTATTTT. It codes for CASSQPPSTDTQYF.

The J gene is TRBJ1-2, the V gene TRBV9; D is uncertain. This CDR3 is 13 amino acids long. Trimming took 0 bases from V and 7 from J, leaving 10 bases between them. Germline CDR1 is SGDLS and CDR2 is YYNGEE. CDR3 nucleotide sequence: TGTGCCAGCAGCGTAGGGACTTCTCTTGGCTACACCTTC. This codes for CASSVGTSLGYTF.

The rearrangement links TRBV27 to TRBJ1-2; TRBD1 is a possible D gene (6 bases). V was cut by 6 bases and J by 5 bases, with 28 bases left in between. This CDR3 spans 18 amino acids. The germline gives CDR1 MNHEY, CDR2 SMNVEV (reference sequence). Written as DNA, the CDR3 is TGTGCCAGCAGCCCGAGCGGCTTGGTTACAGGGTTTGGGTATGGCTACACCTTC. This sequence encodes CASSPSGLVTGFGYGYTF.

The V and J genes are TRBV6-5 and TRBJ1-3; D is unresolved. V lost 7 bases and J 4 bases, leaving 11 bases between the germline ends. The CDR3 loop spans 13 amino acids. Per the germline V gene, CDR1 is MNHEY and CDR2 is SVGAGI. CDR3 in DNA: TGTGCCAGCACGGGAGAGATGGGAAACACCATATATTTT. This translates into CASTGEMGNTIYF.

V is TRBV28 and J is TRBJ1-1; 8 bases fit TRBD1. Trimming cost V 11 bases and J 6 bases; bases outside gene matches: 8. Germline V gene lookup returns CDR1 MDHEN and CDR2 SYDVKM. This CDR3 contains 12 residues. The CDR3 region is CASQLQGAEAFF. The CDR3 bases are TGTGCCTCCCAGTTACAGGGGGCTGAAGCTTTCTTT.

The chain employs TRBV19 and TRBJ1-5; D possibly corresponds to TRBD1 (5 bases). The germline V gene encodes CDR1 LNHDA and CDR2 SQIVND (reference sequence). The germline V and J ends were trimmed by 4 bases and 3 bases, with 16 bases remaining between them. The CDR3 runs to 16 residues. This CDR3 is CASSTQSRGDNQPQHF. DNA for the CDR3: TGTGCCAGTAGTACCCAGAGTCGGGGGGACAATCAGCCCCAGCATTTT.

J is TRBJ2-7 and V is TRBV5-1; D might be TRBD2 (5 bases). Trimming removed 5 bases from V and 10 bases from J, with 13 bases in between. The V gene's germline CDR1 is SGHRS and CDR2 YFSETQ. There are 11 residues in the CDR3. CDR3 region: CASRDLATQYF. DNA of the CDR3: TGCGCCAGCAGGGACTTAGCTACCCAGTACTTC. Using reference TRBV5-1 and TRBJ2-7 for the parts outside the CDR3, the full variable domain is KAGVTQTPRYLIKTRGQQVTLSCSPISGHRSVSWYQQTPGQGLQFLFEYFSETQRNKGNFPGRFSGRQFSNSRSEMNVSTLELGDSALYLCASRDLATQYFGPGTRLTVT.

The V call is TRBV18, the J call TRBJ2-1; 13 bases line up with TRBD2. The CDR3 runs to 18 residues. V trimming: 6 bases; J trimming: 3 bases; junction bases outside the gene matches: 11. The germline gives CDR1 KGHSH, CDR2 LQKENI. CDR3 protein: CASSVTGLAGVGYNEQFF. CDR3 DNA: TGTGCCAGCTCTGTGACCGGACTAGCGGGAGTAGGCTACAATGAGCAGTTCTTC.

This clone came up a few times. V gene TRBV7-9 combines with J gene TRBJ2-2; D is perhaps TRBD1 (6 bases). The germline V gene has CDR1 SEHNR and CDR2 FQNEAQ (reference sequence). CDR3 length: 15 residues. The V end was cut by 3 bases, the J end by 3 bases, with 11 bases between. The DNA for the CDR3 is TGTGCCAGCAGCTTCTCACAGGGATACACCGGGGAGCTGTTTTTT. Translation gives CASSFSQGYTGELFF.

The chain has TRBV3-1 (or the pseudogene TRBV3-2) and TRBJ1-2; 8 bases fit TRBD1. The junction had 15 bases not matched to a gene; V was cut back by 6 bases and J by 3 bases. The V gene's germline CDR1 is LGHDT and CDR2 YNNKEL (reference sequence). This CDR3 has 17 amino acids. This CDR3 is CASSRINLDRVYYGYTF. CDR3 DNA: TGTGCCAGCAGTCGCATTAACCTGGACAGGGTCTACTATGGCTACACCTTC.

The CDR3 here is CASPRGPPQHF. The DNA of the CDR3 is TGTGCCAGCCCTAGGGGGCCGCCCCAGCATTTT. The chain employs TRBV6-4 and TRBJ1-5; 7 positions match TRBD1. There are 11 residues in the CDR3. Per the germline V gene, CDR1 is MRHNA and CDR2 is SNTAGT. Germline trimming cut 8 bases from V and 9 bases from J; bases unmatched to any gene: 4.

The chain employs TRBV30 and TRBJ1-1; 10 positions match TRBD1. The CDR3 contains 15 residues. The germline CDR1 and CDR2 sequences are GTSNPN and SVGIG (reference sequence). The CDR3 is CAADPGQGSNTEAFF. DNA of the CDR3: TGTGCAGCCGACCCGGGACAGGGGTCGAACACTGAAGCTTTCTTT.

The chain has TRBV6-4 and TRBJ2-2, with 10 bases that match TRBD2. The CDR3 runs 18 residues. The V gene's germline CDR1 is MRHNA and CDR2 SNTAGT. With 6 bases clipped from V and 4 bases from J, the junction kept 14 bases outside the gene matches. This chain's CDR3 is CASSALSLAGVSTGELFF. CDR3 sequence (DNA): TGTGCCAGCAGCGCCTTATCCCTAGCGGGAGTAAGCACCGGGGAGCTGTTTTTT.

This clone was observed once. This chain links TRBV18 with TRBJ1-1, with D possibly TRBD1 on 6 matching bases. The germline V gene has CDR1 KGHSH and CDR2 LQKENI. The CDR3 length is 13 residues. Deletions cut 3 bases from V and 4 bases from J, with 9 bases between. The CDR3 DNA reads TGTGCCAGCTCACCCGACAGGCTCACTGAAGCTTTCTTT. Protein: CASSPDRLTEAFF.

This clone was recorded only once. The chain combines TRBV27 with TRBJ1-2, with TRBD1 matching 10 bases. Germline CDR1 reads MNHEY; CDR2 reads SMNVEV (reference sequence). After removal of 3 bases from V and 3 bases from J, the junction contained 4 bases not matched to a gene. This CDR3 contains 15 residues. In DNA, the CDR3 is TGTGCCAGCAGTTTTTTTGGGACAGGGGACTATGGCTACACCTTC. It is translated as CASSFFGTGDYGYTF.

The chain has TRBV9 and TRBJ1-1; 9 bases are shared with TRBD1. Per germline, CDR1 SGDLS and CDR2 YYNGEE. V lost 4 bases and J lost 3; bases outside the gene matches: 7. This CDR3 contains 15 residues. CDR3 sequence: CASSISGQGDTEAFF. In DNA form, the CDR3 reads TGTGCCAGCAGCATATCGGGACAGGGCGACACTGAAGCTTTCTTT.

This chain links TRBV5-4 with TRBJ2-1; 9 nucleotides align to TRBD2. The CDR3 is 15 amino acids. Trimming removed 0 bases from V and 4 bases from J; junction bases left unmatched: 2. Germline V CDR1 and CDR2: SGHNT, YYREEE (reference sequence). Here the CDR3 reads CASSLGSGGYNEQFF. The CDR3 nucleotides read TGTGCCAGCAGCTTGGGTAGCGGGGGATACAATGAGCAGTTCTTC.

The V and J genes are TRBV18 and TRBJ1-1; TRBD1 might be the D (6 bases). Trimming stripped 3 bases from V and 2 bases from J, with 10 bases between. The germline gives CDR1 KGHSH, CDR2 LQKENI. This CDR3 region has 14 residues. CDR3: CASSPTDSNTEAFF. For the CDR3, the DNA is TGTGCCAGCTCACCTACGGACAGTAACACTGAAGCTTTCTTT.

V is TRBV11-3 and J is TRBJ1-2, with D possibly matching TRBD1 (5 bases). This CDR3 comprises 16 residues. V was shortened by 5 bases and J by 3 bases, with 19 bases between the two germline ends. Germline lookup yields CDR1 SGHNT and CDR2 YENEEA. The DNA for the CDR3 is TGTGCCAGCAGCCCTGGGGGGGGGACCCTACACTATGGCTACACCTTC. This translates into CASSPGGGTLHYGYTF. Based on the CDR3 plus reference TRBV11-3 and TRBJ1-2, the full variable domain is EAGVVQSPRYKIIEKKQPVAFWCNPISGHNTLYWYLQNLGQGPELLIRYENEEAVDDSQLPKDRFSAERLKGVDSTLKIQPAELGDSAVYLCASSPGGGTLHYGYTFGSGTRLTVV.

This clone was observed a handful of times. This sequence joins TRBV10-3 and TRBJ2-1, with TRBD2 identical over 9 bases. CDR3 length: 15 amino acids. After removal of 6 bases from V and 6 bases from J, the junction contained 9 bases not matched to a gene. Germline V lookup: CDR1 ENHRY, CDR2 SYGVKD. As DNA, the CDR3 is TGTGCCATCAGGGGAGCGGGAGGTTCCCCCAATGAGCAGTTCTTC. Translating it yields CAIRGAGGSPNEQFF.

The V and J genes are TRBV6-5 and TRBJ1-4, with D maybe TRBD1 (5 bases). Trimming shortened V by 2 bases and J by 6 bases, and 16 bases separated the two germline ends. The length of the CDR3 is 16 residues. Germline CDR1 MNHEY, CDR2 SVGAGI. CDR3 sequence reads: CASSYEKARVHEKLFF. CDR3 bases: TGTGCCAGCAGTTACGAAAAAGCCAGGGTTCATGAAAAACTGTTTTTT.